The clone carrying this T cell receptor beta chain has a single count. Its antigen remains unknown. The record originates from a study of response to subunit inactivated influenza vaccine. Study-level findings and limits: After each seasonal influenza vaccination, few new T cells are recruited, the authors suggested.

The CDR3 has 16 residues. Trimming took off 6 bases at V and 6 bases at J, with 20 bases between the two ends. One entry per CDR3 protein, called by TCRdb with MiXCR from the RT-PCR reads. Of roughly 540,000 distinct CDR3 sequences listed, 20% to 25% were seen once; the top ten hold approximately 3%. These same data were also listed under a study on T cells expressing NK-cell markers. That study reports: 5'RACE template switching with UMIs produced the TCR beta cDNA. Beta-chain profiling covered CD3+CD56+NKG2C+, CD3+CD56+NKG2C- and CD3+CD56-NKG2C+ sorted subsets. Sequencing covered eight donors, seven HCMV-seropositive and one seronegative. A handful of donors likewise had their CD3+CD56-NKG2C+ fraction led by these clonotypes.

The starting material was CD4+ T cells sorted from PBMCs, obtained 12 days after vaccination. This clonotype was obtained from a man in his forties or fifties who received an inactivated influenza vaccine. The J gene is TRBJ2-2, the V gene TRBV12-3 or TRBV12-4; D is perhaps TRBD2 (6 bases). The CDR3 nucleotides are TGTGCCAGCAGCCGCGGCGGGACCCCCGTCGCCGGGGAGCTGTTTTTT. Amino acid sequence: CASSRGGTPVAGELFF.